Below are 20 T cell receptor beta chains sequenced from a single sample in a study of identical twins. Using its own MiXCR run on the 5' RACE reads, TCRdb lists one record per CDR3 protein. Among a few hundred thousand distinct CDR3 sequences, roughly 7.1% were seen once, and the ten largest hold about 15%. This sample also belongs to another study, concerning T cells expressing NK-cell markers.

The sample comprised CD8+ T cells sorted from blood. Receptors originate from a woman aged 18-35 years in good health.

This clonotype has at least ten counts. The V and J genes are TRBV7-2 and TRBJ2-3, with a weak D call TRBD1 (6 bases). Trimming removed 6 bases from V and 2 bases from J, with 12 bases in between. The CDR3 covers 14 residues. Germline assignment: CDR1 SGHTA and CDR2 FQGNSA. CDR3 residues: CASRYRDDTDTQYF. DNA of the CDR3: TGTGCCAGCAGGTACAGGGATGACACAGATACGCAGTATTTT.

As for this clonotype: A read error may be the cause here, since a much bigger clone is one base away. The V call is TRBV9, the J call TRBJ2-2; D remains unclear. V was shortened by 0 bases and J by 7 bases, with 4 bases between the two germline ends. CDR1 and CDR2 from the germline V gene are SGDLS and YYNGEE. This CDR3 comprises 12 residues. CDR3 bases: TGTGCCAGCAGCGTAGAGGGCGGGGAGCTGTTTTTT. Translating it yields CASSVEGGELFF.

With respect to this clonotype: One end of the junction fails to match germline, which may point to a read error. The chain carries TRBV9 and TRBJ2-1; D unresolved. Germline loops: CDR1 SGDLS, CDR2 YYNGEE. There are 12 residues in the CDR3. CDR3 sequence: CASSVSDNEQFF. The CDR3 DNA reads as TGTGCCAGCAGCGTCTCCGACAATGAGCAGTTCTTC.

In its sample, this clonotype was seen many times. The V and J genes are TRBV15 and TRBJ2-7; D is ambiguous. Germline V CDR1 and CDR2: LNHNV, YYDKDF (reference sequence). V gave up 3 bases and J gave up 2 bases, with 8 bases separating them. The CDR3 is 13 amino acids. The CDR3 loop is CATSRNYAYEQYF. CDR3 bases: TGTGCCACCAGCAGGAATTATGCCTACGAGCAGTACTTC.

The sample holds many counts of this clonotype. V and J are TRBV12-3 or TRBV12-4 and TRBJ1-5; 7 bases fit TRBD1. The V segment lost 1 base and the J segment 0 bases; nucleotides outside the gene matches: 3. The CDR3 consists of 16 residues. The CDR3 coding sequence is TGTGCCAGCAGTTTAGTAGGGGACAGTAGCAATCAGCCCCAGCATTTT. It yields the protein CASSLVGDSSNQPQHF.

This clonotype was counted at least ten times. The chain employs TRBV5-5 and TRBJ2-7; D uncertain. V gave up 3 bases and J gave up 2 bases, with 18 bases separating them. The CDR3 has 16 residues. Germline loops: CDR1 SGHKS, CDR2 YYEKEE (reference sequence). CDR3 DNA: TGTGCCAGCAGCTATCAGGATCTGAGAGCTACCTACGAGCAGTACTTC. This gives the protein CASSYQDLRATYEQYF.

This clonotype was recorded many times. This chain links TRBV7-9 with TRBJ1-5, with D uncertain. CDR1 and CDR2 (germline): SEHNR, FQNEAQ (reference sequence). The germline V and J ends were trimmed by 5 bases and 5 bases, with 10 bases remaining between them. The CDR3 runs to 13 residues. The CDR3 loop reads CASSPNGHQPQHF. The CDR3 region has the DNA TGTGCCAGCAGCCCAAATGGGCATCAGCCCCAGCATTTT.

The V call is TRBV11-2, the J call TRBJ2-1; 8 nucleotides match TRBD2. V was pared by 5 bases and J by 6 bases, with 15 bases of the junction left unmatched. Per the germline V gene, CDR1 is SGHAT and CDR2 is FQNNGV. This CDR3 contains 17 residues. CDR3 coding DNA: TGTGCCAGCAGCCGGGAGGACCGGGAGGGCCCCCTCAATGAGCAGTTCTTC. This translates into CASSREDREGPLNEQFF.

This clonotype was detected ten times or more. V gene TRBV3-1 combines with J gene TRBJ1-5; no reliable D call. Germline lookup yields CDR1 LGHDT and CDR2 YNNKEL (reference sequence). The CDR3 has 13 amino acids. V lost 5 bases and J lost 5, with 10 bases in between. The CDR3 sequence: CASSSRPDQPQHF. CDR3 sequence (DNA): TGTGCCAGCAGCTCAAGACCCGATCAGCCCCAGCATTTT.

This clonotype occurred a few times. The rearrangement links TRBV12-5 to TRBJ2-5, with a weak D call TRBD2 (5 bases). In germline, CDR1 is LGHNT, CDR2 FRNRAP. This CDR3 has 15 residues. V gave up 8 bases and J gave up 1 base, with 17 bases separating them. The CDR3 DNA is TGTGCTAGTTGGCAGGCTAGCCCTTTCCAAGAGACCCAGTACTTC. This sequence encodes CASWQASPFQETQYF.

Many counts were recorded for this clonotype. CDR3 DNA sequence: TGTGCCAGCAGCGAAATTATTAGCTCCTACGAGCAGTACTTC. This encodes CASSEIISSYEQYF. V and J are TRBV6-1 and TRBJ2-7; D not resolved. V was clipped by 6 bases and J by 0 bases, with 12 bases between them. CDR1 is MNHNS, CDR2 SASEGT, per germline. This CDR3 is 14 amino acids long.

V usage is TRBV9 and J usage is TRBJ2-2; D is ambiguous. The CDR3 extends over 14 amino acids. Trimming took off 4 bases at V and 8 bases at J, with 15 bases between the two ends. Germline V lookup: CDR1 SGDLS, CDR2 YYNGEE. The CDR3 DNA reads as TGTGCCAGCAGCAATGCCCTGATAACGGGGGAGCTGTTTTTT. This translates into CASSNALITGELFF.

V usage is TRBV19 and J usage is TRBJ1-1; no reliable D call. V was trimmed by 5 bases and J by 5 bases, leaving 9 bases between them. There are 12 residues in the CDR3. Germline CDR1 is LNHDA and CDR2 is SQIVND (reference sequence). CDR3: CASSWSSTEAFF. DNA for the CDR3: TGTGCCAGTAGTTGGTCCTCAACTGAAGCTTTCTTT.

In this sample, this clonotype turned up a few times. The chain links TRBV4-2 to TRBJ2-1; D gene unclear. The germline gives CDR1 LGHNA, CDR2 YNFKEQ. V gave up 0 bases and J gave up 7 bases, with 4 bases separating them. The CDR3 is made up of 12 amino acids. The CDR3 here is CASSQDLNEQFF. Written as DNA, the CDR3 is TGTGCCAGCAGCCAAGATCTGAATGAGCAGTTCTTC.

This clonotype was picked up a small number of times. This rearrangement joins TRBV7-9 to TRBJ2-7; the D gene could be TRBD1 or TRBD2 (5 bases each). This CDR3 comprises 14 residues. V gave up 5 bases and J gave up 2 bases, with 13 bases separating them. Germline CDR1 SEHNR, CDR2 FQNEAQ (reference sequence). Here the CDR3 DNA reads TGTGCCAGCAGCCGCCGGGACGAACCCTACGAGCAGTACTTC. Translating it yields CASSRRDEPYEQYF.

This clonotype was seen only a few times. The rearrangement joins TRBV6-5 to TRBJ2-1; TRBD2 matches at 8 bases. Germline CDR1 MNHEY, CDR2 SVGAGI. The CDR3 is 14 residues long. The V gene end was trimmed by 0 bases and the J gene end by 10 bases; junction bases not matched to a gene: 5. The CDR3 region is CASSYSRREDEQFF. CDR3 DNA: TGTGCCAGCAGTTACTCGAGGCGGGAGGACGAGCAGTTCTTC.

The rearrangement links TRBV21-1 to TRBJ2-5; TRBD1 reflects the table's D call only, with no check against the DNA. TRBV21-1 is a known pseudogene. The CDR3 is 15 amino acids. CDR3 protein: CASSKVRGRWETQYF. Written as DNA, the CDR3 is TGTGCCAGCAGCAAAGTACGGGGCAGGTGGGAGACCCAGTACTTC.

CDR3 region: CASSGARTGNHEQYF. The CDR3 DNA is TGTGCCAGCAGTGGAGCAAGGACAGGGAACCACGAGCAGTACTTC. V is TRBV2 and J is TRBJ2-7; 8 bases map to TRBD1. Germline trimming cut 4 bases from V and 5 bases from J; bases unmatched to any gene: 10. The germline CDR1 and CDR2 sequences are SNHLY and FYNNEI. The CDR3 extends over 15 amino acids.

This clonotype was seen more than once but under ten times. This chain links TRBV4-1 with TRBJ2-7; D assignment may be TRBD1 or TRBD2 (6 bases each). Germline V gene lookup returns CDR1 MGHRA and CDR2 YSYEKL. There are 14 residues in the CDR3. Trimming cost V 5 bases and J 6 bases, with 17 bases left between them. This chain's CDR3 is CASSEAGHRSEQYF. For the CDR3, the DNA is TGCGCCAGCAGCGAGGCGGGACACCGGAGCGAGCAGTACTTC.

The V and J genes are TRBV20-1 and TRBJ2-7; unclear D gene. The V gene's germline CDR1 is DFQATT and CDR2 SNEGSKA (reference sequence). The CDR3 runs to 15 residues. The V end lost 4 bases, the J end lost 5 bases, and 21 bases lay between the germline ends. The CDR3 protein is CSATDSEAGYDEQYF. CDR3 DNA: TGCAGTGCTACCGACTCTGAAGCTGGGTATGACGAGCAGTACTTC.